These 5 T cell receptor beta chains came from one sample sequenced in a study of Ad26.COV2.S vaccination and SARS-CoV-2 variants. Treatment in this sample: some 20 received Ad26.COV2.S at low or high dose, single or two shots; roughly five received placebo; per-sample allocation not given. Sampling took place 63 days after the first vaccine or placebo injection. TCRdb's table, derived via immunoSEQ multiplex PCR, lists solely in-frame clones and lacks some. The profile covers some 400,000 clones, with about nine tenths appearing a single time and 1.5% to 2% taken by the ten largest. This sample comprised peripheral blood, obtained in a trial of Ad26.COV2.S vaccine versus placebo. The receptor set was obtained from a person between 18 and 65 years old who received the Ad26.COV2.S COVID-19 vaccine or a placebo.

J is TRBJ2-3 and V is TRBV14, with TRBD2 matching over 10 bases. The CDR3 runs 15 residues. V shed 4 bases and J 4 bases; nucleotides not matched to a gene: 5. The germline gives CDR1 SGHDN, CDR2 FVKESK. The CDR3 here is CASSPLAGDADTQYF. For the CDR3, the DNA is TGTGCCAGCAGCCCGCTAGCGGGAGACGCAGATACGCAGTATTTT.

In DNA form, the CDR3 reads TGTGCCAGCAGTGGGGGACTAGCGGCTGGGTACAATGAGCAGTTCTTC. It codes for CASSGGLAAGYNEQFF. The genes are TRBV6-1 and TRBJ2-1; 11 bases line up with TRBD2. Germline V gives CDR1 MNHNS, CDR2 SASEGT. V shed 4 bases and J 4 bases; nucleotides not matched to a gene: 6. The CDR3 covers 16 residues.

The rearrangement uses TRBV7-9 and TRBJ2-1; tentatively, D is TRBD1 (6 bases). Germline CDR1 is SEHNR and CDR2 is FQNEAQ (reference sequence). Trimming removed 1 base at V and 9 bases at J, with 10 bases between. There are 13 residues in the CDR3. The CDR3 loop is CASSLEGVGEQFF. CDR3 sequence (DNA): TGTGCCAGCAGCTTAGAGGGGGTAGGTGAGCAGTTCTTC.

The CDR3 loop reads CASSLDRVVPSNVLTF. The DNA of the CDR3 is TGTGCCAGCAGTTTAGACAGGGTGGTGCCCTCCAACGTCCTGACTTTC. The V and J genes are TRBV28 and TRBJ2-6, with 7 bases matching TRBD1. Germline CDR1 and CDR2: MDHEN and SYDVKM. J lost 8 bases, V lost 2 bases, and 9 bases had no gene match. The CDR3 covers 16 residues.

The chain combines TRBV7-9 with TRBJ1-6; D unresolved. Germline lookup yields CDR1 SEHNR and CDR2 FQNEAQ (reference sequence). This CDR3 has 15 amino acids. The V gene lost 4 bases and the J gene lost 4 bases, with 11 bases spanning the gap. CDR3 coding DNA: TGTGCCAGCAGCTCCTGGACGCGGTATAATTCACCCCTCCACTTT. Its protein product is CASSSWTRYNSPLHF.